The entry below describes one T cell receptor (beta chain). The antigen is unknown. The V gene's germline CDR1 is MNHEY and CDR2 SVGAGI. The CDR3 extends over 15 amino acids. V lost 6 bases and J 0 bases, leaving 15 bases between the germline ends. This sample was included in a study of cytomegalovirus exposure and HLA in healthy donors. Study-level points and caveats: The study designated over 150 TCR beta chains cytomegalovirus-associated.

Primers: 60 Vbeta forward and 13 Jbeta reverse. Sequencing used immunoSEQ multiplex PCR; TCRdb keeps in-frame clones, though not all of them. This table holds about 160,000 clones, 85% found once. This receptor was obtained from a man aged 18 to 29 in good health and CMV-seropositive. The chain has TRBV6-5 and TRBJ2-7; D might be TRBD1 (6 bases). The sequencing input was PBMCs. CDR3 region: CASSQDRPSSYEQYF. In nucleotides, the CDR3 is TGTGCCAGCAGCCAAGACAGGCCGAGCTCCTACGAGCAGTACTTC.